Each of the 2 T cell receptor beta chains below was sequenced from the same sample in a study of blood T cell repertoires in COVID-19. Sequencing was performed with immunoSEQ multiplex PCR; in TCRdb, only in-frame clones are kept and a portion is missing. The sample has 190,000 or so clones; roughly 86% are singletons. Sequenced material: peripheral blood. The receptors come from a middle-aged man with active or convalescent COVID-19.

The chain carries TRBV6-1 and TRBJ1-1; D not resolved. V was trimmed by 0 bases and J by 8 bases, leaving 13 bases between them. Germline V gene lookup returns CDR1 MNHNS and CDR2 SASEGT. This CDR3 spans 14 amino acids. CDR3 bases: TGTGCCAGCAGTGAAGCGATGAGAGGACTCGAAGCTTTCTTT. Translation: CASSEAMRGLEAFF.

The chain couples TRBV9 to TRBJ1-6; D uncertain. Trimming took 3 bases from V and 4 from J, leaving 8 bases between them. There are 14 residues in the CDR3. Germline-derived CDR1 and CDR2 are SGDLS and YYNGEE. The CDR3 protein is CASSATGYNSPLHF. The CDR3 region has the DNA TGTGCCAGCAGCGCGACTGGTTATAATTCACCCCTCCACTTT.